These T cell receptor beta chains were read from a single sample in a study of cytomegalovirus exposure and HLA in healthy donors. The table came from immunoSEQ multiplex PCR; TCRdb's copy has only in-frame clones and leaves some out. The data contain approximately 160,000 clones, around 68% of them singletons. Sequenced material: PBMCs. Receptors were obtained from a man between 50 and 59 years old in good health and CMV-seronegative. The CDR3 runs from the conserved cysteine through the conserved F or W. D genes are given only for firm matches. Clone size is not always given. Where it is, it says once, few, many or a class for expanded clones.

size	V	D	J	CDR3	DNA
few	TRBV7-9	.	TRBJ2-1	CASSRSDEQFF	TGTGCCAGCAGCCGCTCAGATGAGCAGTTCTTC
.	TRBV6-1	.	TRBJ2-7	CASSRDSEVHEQYF	TGTGCCAGTTCAAGGGACTCAGAGGTCCACGAGCAGTACTTC
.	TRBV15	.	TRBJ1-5	CATSRDKDYQPQHF	TGTGCCACCAGCAGAGATAAAGACTATCAGCCCCAGCATTTT
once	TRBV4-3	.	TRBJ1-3	CASSQDLVGTTGNTIYF	TGCGCCAGCAGCCAAGATCTTGTGGGGACAACTGGAAACACCATATATTTT
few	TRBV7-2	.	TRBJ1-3	CASSLAFGSGNTIYF	TGTGCCAGCAGCTTAGCGTTCGGTAGTGGAAACACCATATATTTT
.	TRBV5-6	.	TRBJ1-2	CASSSRGLLDYGYTF	TGTGCCAGCAGCTCCCGTGGACTGCTCGACTATGGCTACACCTTC
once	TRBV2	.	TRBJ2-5	CASSVKGVGTQYF	TGTGCCAGCAGTGTCAAGGGGGTTGGGACCCAGTACTTC
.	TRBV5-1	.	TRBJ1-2	CASSLVSGGGYTF	TGCGCCAGCAGCTTGGTTAGTGGAGGCGGCTACACCTTC
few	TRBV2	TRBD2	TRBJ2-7	CASSESSGGRYF	TGTGCCAGCAGTGAGTCTAGCGGGGGGCGGTACTTC
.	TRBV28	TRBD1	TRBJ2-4	CASSSWTGVAKNIQYF	TGTGCCAGCAGTTCGTGGACAGGGGTGGCCAAAAACATTCAGTACTTC
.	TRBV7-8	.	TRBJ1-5	CASSKRPQGSSNQPQHF	TGTGCCAGCAGCAAGAGGCCTCAGGGGAGTAGCAATCAGCCCCAGCATTTT
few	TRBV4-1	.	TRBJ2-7	CASSHIWAGRSYEQYF	TGCGCCAGCAGCCACATCTGGGCAGGGAGGTCCTACGAGCAGTACTTC
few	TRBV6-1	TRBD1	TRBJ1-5	CASIQGAMGNQPQHF	TGTGCCAGCATACAGGGGGCGATGGGGAATCAGCCCCAGCATTTT
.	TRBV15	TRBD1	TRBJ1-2	CATSRISQGAYGYTF	TGTGCCACCAGCAGAATAAGCCAGGGGGCGTATGGCTACACCTTC
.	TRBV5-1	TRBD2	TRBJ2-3	CASSSGLAGGQDTQYF	TGCGCCAGCAGCTCGGGACTAGCGGGGGGGCAAGATACGCAGTATTTT
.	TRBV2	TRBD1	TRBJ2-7	CASRGGQGNYEQYF	TGTGCCAGCAGGGGGGGACAGGGGAACTACGAGCAGTACTTC
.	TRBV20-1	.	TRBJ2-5	CSARLQETQYF	TGCAGTGCTAGACTCCAAGAGACCCAGTACTTC
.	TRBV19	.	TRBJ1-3	CASSIDGGISGNTIYF	TGTGCCAGTAGTATAGACGGGGGTATCTCCGGAAACACCATATATTTT
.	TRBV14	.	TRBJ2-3	CASSPITGPDTQYF	TGTGCCAGCAGCCCTATAACAGGGCCAGATACGCAGTATTTT
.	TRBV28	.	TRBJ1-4	CASSLLGTEKLFF	TGTGCCAGCAGTTTATTGGGGACAGAAAAACTGTTTTTT
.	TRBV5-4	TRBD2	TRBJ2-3	CASSPSGRRGGTDTQYF	TGTGCCAGCAGCCCATCGGGACGGCGGGGGGGCACAGATACGCAGTATTTT
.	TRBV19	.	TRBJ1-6	CASSIQGTYNSPLHF	TGTGCCAGTAGTATCCAGGGGACGTATAATTCACCCCTCCACTTT
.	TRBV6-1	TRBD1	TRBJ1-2	CASSLDRGSWYGYTF	TGTGCCAGCAGTTTGGACAGGGGGTCTTGGTATGGCTACACCTTC
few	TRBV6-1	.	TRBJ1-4	CASSEFSRSEKLFF	TGTGCCAGCAGTGAATTTTCGCGGAGTGAAAAACTGTTTTTT
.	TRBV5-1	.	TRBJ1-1	CASSSSRTEAFF	TGCGCCAGCAGCTCCTCTAGAACTGAAGCTTTCTTT
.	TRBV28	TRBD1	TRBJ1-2	CASSSIQGRGYTF	TGTGCCAGCAGTTCAATACAGGGGAGAGGCTACACCTTC
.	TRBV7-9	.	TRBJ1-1	CASSFDLGEVTTEAFF	TGTGCCAGCAGCTTTGATCTGGGTGAGGTTACCACTGAAGCTTTCTTT
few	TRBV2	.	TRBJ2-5	CASSGRAGETQYF	TGTGCCAGCAGTGGCAGGGCAGGAGAGACCCAGTACTTC
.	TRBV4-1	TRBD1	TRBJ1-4	CASSQATGEAEKLFF	TGCGCCAGCAGCCAAGCAACAGGGGAGGCGGAAAAACTGTTTTTT
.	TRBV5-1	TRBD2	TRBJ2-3	CASSLGTSGGAVDTQYF	TGCGCCAGCAGCTTGGGAACTAGCGGGGGGGCGGTAGATACGCAGTATTTT
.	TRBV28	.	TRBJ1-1	CASSLGGGLNTEAFF	TGTGCCAGCAGTTTGGGAGGGGGTCTGAACACTGAAGCTTTCTTT